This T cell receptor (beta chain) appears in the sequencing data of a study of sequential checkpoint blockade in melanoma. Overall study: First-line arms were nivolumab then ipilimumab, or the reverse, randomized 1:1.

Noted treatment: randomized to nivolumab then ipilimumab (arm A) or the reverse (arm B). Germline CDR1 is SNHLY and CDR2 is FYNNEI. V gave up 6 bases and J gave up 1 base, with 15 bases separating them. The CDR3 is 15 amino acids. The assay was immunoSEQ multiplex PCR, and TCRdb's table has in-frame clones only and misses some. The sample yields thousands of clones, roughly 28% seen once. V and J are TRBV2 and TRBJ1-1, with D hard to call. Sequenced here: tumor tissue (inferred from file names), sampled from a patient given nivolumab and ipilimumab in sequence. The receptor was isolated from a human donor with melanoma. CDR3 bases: TGTGCCAGCAGCCCAACCCTCCGGGGGAACACTGAAGCTTTCTTT. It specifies CASSPTLRGNTEAFF. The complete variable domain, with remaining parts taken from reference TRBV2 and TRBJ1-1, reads EPEVTQTPSHQVTQMGQEVILRCVPISNHLYFYWYRQILGQKVEFLVSFYNNEISEKSEIFDDQFSVERPDGSNFTLKIRSTKLEDSAMYFCASSPTLRGNTEAFFGQGTRLTVV.